One and the same sample provided the 17 T cell receptor beta chains below, sequenced in a study of PD-1 blockade in mismatch repair-deficient tumors. Sequencing was performed with immunoSEQ multiplex PCR; in TCRdb, only in-frame clones are kept and a portion is missing. The profile shows 95,000 to 150,000 clones, 85% to 90% of them singletons. The source was peripheral blood, collected 44 weeks after starting pembrolizumab. The receptors derive from an adult with mismatch repair-deficient cancer.

The chain is built from TRBV13 and TRBJ2-1; 8 nucleotides match TRBD2. Losses at the gene ends were 7 bases for V and 2 bases for J; bases not matched to a gene: 7. The CDR3 totals 15 residues. Germline values: CDR1 PRHDT, CDR2 FYEKMQ (reference sequence). The CDR3 DNA is TGTGCCAGCACCCCCCGGGAGGGCCCCTACAATGAGCAGTTCTTC. Protein product: CASTPREGPYNEQFF. The entire variable domain, with the rest obtained from reference TRBV13 and TRBJ2-1, is as follows: AAGVIQSPRHLIKEKRETATLKCYPIPRHDTVYWYQQGPGQDPQFLISFYEKMQSDKGSIPDRFSAQQFSDYHSELNMSSLELGDSALYFCASTPREGPYNEQFFGPGTRLTVL.

The V gene is TRBV5-1, the J gene TRBJ1-2; a weak D match, TRBD1 (6 bases). CDR3 length: 14 amino acids. The germline gives CDR1 SGHRS, CDR2 YFSETQ. The ends were cut back, 4 bases at V and 4 bases at J, with 14 bases in the middle. The CDR3 DNA reads as TGCGCCAGCAGCGAAGGACAGCCAATCTATGGCTACACCTTC. It codes for CASSEGQPIYGYTF.

J is TRBJ2-7 and V is TRBV30, with D maybe TRBD2 (6 bases). Germline CDR1 reads GTSNPN; CDR2 reads SVGIG (reference sequence). CDR3 length: 12 amino acids. The V and J ends lost 2 bases and 5 bases respectively, with 10 bases between them. For the CDR3, the DNA is TGTGCCTGGAGTTTCGGCGGGAACGAGCAGTACTTC. Amino acid sequence: CAWSFGGNEQYF.

V usage is TRBV11-2 and J usage is TRBJ2-5, with 8 bases that match TRBD2. Germline loops: CDR1 SGHAT, CDR2 FQNNGV. The CDR3 contains 15 residues. The trim removed 2 bases at V and 3 bases at J, leaving 5 bases unmatched. The CDR3 loop is CASSLTRLAKETQYF. CDR3 sequence (DNA): TGTGCCAGCAGCTTAACAAGACTAGCGAAAGAGACCCAGTACTTC.

The chain carries TRBV13 and TRBJ2-5; TRBD1 aligns across 7 bases. V trimming: 6 bases; J trimming: 4 bases; junction bases outside the gene matches: 14. CDR3 size: 16 residues. CDR1 and CDR2 (germline): PRHDT, FYEKMQ (reference sequence). This CDR3 is CASSQPDRDRGETQYF. The CDR3 region has the DNA TGTGCCAGCAGTCAGCCCGACAGGGATCGGGGAGAGACCCAGTACTTC. The entire variable domain, with the rest obtained from reference TRBV13 and TRBJ2-5, is as follows: AAGVIQSPRHLIKEKRETATLKCYPIPRHDTVYWYQQGPGQDPQFLISFYEKMQSDKGSIPDRFSAQQFSDYHSELNMSSLELGDSALYFCASSQPDRDRGETQYFGPGTRLLVL.

The V gene is TRBV10-3, the J gene TRBJ2-7, with 7 bases that match TRBD2. The V and J ends lost 6 bases and 0 bases, in that order; junction bases with no gene match: 8. Per the germline V gene, CDR1 is ENHRY and CDR2 is SYGVKD. The CDR3 has 15 residues. CDR3 bases: TGTGCCATCAGGGTTGGCGGGAGCCTCTCCTACGAGCAGTACTTC. Translation gives CAIRVGGSLSYEQYF.

The J gene is TRBJ2-7, the V gene TRBV6-5; a weak D match, TRBD1 (6 bases). Germline V CDR1 and CDR2: MNHEY, SVGAGI. The CDR3 runs 12 residues. V dropped 5 bases and J dropped 2 bases, with 7 bases sitting between them. The CDR3 protein is CASSGDTYEQYF. The CDR3 nucleotides read TGTGCCAGCAGTGGGGACACCTACGAGCAGTACTTC.

This clone has a handful of counts. The chain couples TRBV4-1 to TRBJ1-5; 9 nucleotides agree with TRBD1. V shed 3 bases, J shed 4 bases, and the junction held 4 bases outside the gene matches. There are 15 residues in the CDR3. CDR1 and CDR2 (germline): MGHRA, YSYEKL. DNA of the CDR3: TGCGCCAGCAGCCAGAGGACAGGGGCTAATCAGCCCCAGCATTTT. This sequence encodes CASSQRTGANQPQHF.

This clone appeared a single time. The chain has TRBV11-2 and TRBJ2-7; D is uncertain. The V end was cut by 1 base, the J end by 5 bases, with 12 bases between. Germline CDR1 and CDR2: SGHAT and FQNNGV. This CDR3 contains 14 residues. Written as DNA, the CDR3 is TGTGCCAGCAGCTTAGCAGCCGTTTTCCACGAGCAGTACTTC. It specifies CASSLAAVFHEQYF.

This chain joins TRBV6-5 and TRBJ1-5; D might be TRBD1 (6 bases). V lost 0 bases, J lost 16 bases, and 16 bases lay in between. This CDR3 is built from 13 residues. Per germline, CDR1 MNHEY and CDR2 SVGAGI. CDR3 residues: CASSYSSGALHHF. CDR3 DNA sequence: TGTGCCAGCAGTTACTCATCGGGGGCCCTTCACCATTTT.

This clone came up once. V and J are TRBV6-1 and TRBJ1-2; 10 bases match TRBD1. Per the germline V gene, CDR1 is MNHNS and CDR2 is SASEGT. Unmatched junction bases numbered 2, after V lost 6 bases and J lost 4 bases. This CDR3 has 13 amino acids. CDR3 protein: CASRGTGVYGYTF. In DNA form, the CDR3 reads TGTGCCAGCAGAGGGACAGGGGTCTATGGCTACACCTTC.

The rearrangement links TRBV19 to TRBJ2-5; D unclear. The CDR3 contains 15 residues. The germline V and J ends were trimmed by 8 bases and 5 bases, with 21 bases remaining between them. CDR1 is LNHDA, CDR2 SQIVND, per germline (reference sequence). This CDR3 reads CASSPGFRQVETQYF. For the CDR3, the DNA is TGTGCCAGTTCGCCCGGGTTTCGGCAAGTTGAGACCCAGTACTTC.

This chain links TRBV5-1 with TRBJ2-5, with no clear D. The germline CDR1 and CDR2 sequences are SGHRS and YFSETQ. With 0 bases removed from V and 3 bases from J, the gap between germline ends came to 9 bases. The CDR3 extends over 14 amino acids. The CDR3 sequence is CASSLEVGEETQYF. The CDR3 DNA follows: TGCGCCAGCAGCTTGGAAGTAGGAGAAGAGACCCAGTACTTC.

The V and J genes are TRBV5-6 and TRBJ2-6; D unresolved. V dropped 0 bases and J dropped 2 bases, with 6 bases sitting between them. The germline gives CDR1 SGHDT, CDR2 YYEEEE. This CDR3 comprises 15 residues. The CDR3 DNA sequence: TGTGCCAGCAGCTTGGAGGGTGCTGGGGCCAACGTCCTGACTTTC. Amino acids: CASSLEGAGANVLTF.

This chain uses TRBV4-2 with TRBJ2-7; 7 nucleotides align to TRBD2. Losses at the gene ends were 0 bases for V and 0 bases for J; bases not matched to a gene: 14. Looked up from germline, CDR1 is LGHNA and CDR2 is YNFKEQ. CDR3 length equals 19 residues. CDR3 residues: CASSQDYSGASTSSYEQYF. As DNA, the CDR3 is TGTGCCAGCAGCCAAGATTACAGCGGGGCATCGACGAGCTCCTACGAGCAGTACTTC.

This clone was picked up one time. The V and J genes are TRBV21-1 and TRBJ2-2; the D call of TRBD1 is as the table states it, not checked on the DNA. TRBV21-1 is a recognized pseudogene. This CDR3 has 16 residues. The CDR3 DNA is TGTGCCAGCACCAACAGGGACAGGGCGGTAACCGGGGAGCTGTTTTTT. Translating gives CASTNRDRAVTGELFF.

This chain links TRBV27 with TRBJ2-1; D remains unclear. Trimming removed 2 bases from V and 0 bases from J, with 20 bases in between. From germline, CDR1 is MNHEY and CDR2 SMNVEV (reference sequence). CDR3 size: 19 residues. The CDR3 region is CASSLAVGSLFPSYNEQFF. CDR3 bases: TGTGCCAGCAGTTTAGCGGTGGGTAGTCTTTTTCCCTCCTACAATGAGCAGTTCTTC.